This T cell receptor beta chain is from a study of CD8+CD57+ T cells in acquired aplastic anemia. Overall study context: CD4+ cell libraries from healthy donors averaged approximately 9.8 million reads.

This CDR3 contains 14 residues. V lost 2 bases to trimming and J lost 2 bases, with 10 bases between them. Germline V gene lookup returns CDR1 WSHSY and CDR2 SAAADI. Profiles of TCR beta VDJ and CDR3 were generated from a genomic DNA template. MiXCR, applied by TCRdb to the reads, yields one record per CDR3 protein. The sample lists 62,000 or so distinct CDR3 sequences, 50% to 55% occurring once. This sequence joins TRBV10-2 and TRBJ2-7; tentatively, D is TRBD1 (5 bases). What was sequenced was sorted CD4+, CD8+, or CD8+CD57+ T cells (not recorded which) from PBMCs. This TCR was sampled from a human donor in good health, serving as a control. As DNA, the CDR3 is TGCGCCAGCAGTGAGATAGGACAAGCCTACGAGCAGTACTTC. This sequence encodes CASSEIGQAYEQYF.